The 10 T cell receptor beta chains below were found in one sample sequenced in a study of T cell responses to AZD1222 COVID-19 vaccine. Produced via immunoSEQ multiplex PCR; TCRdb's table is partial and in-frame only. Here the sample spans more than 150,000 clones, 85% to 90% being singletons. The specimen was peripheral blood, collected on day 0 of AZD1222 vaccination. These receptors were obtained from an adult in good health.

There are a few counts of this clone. CDR3 bases: TGTGCCAGCAGCCTGAGCGGGAGCGAGCAGTACTTC. Encoded protein: CASSLSGSEQYF. The chain is built from TRBV7-2 and TRBJ2-7, with 8 bases that match TRBD2. The CDR3 has 12 amino acids. V lost 5 bases, J lost 6 bases, and 3 bases stayed unmatched. Looked up from germline, CDR1 is SGHTA and CDR2 is FQGNSA. Combining the CDR3 with reference TRBV7-2 and TRBJ2-7 gives the whole variable domain GAGVSQSPSNKVTEKGKDVELRCDPISGHTALYWYRQSLGQGLEFLIYFQGNSAPDKSGLPSDRFSAERTGGSVSTLTIQRTQQEDSAVYLCASSLSGSEQYFGPGTRLTVT.

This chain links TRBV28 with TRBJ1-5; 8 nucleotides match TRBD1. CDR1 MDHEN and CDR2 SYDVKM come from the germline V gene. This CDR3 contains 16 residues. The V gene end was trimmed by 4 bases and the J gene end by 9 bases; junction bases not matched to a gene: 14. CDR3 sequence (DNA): TGTGCCAGCAGTTCCTCAATGACAGGGGCGGGGAGGCCCCAGCATTTT. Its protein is CASSSSMTGAGRPQHF.

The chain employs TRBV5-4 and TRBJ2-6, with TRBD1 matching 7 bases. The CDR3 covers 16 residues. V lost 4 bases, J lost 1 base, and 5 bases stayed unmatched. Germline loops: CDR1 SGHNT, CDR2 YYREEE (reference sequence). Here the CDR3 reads CASSPDRVSGANVLTF. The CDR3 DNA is TGTGCCAGCAGCCCTGACAGGGTTTCTGGGGCCAACGTCCTGACTTTC.

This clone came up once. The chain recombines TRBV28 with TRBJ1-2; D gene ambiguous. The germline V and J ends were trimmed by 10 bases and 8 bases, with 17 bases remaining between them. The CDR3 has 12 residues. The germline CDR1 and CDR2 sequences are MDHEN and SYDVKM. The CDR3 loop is CATHSPGEGYTF. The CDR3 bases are TGTGCCACCCATTCCCCCGGGGAGGGCTACACCTTC.

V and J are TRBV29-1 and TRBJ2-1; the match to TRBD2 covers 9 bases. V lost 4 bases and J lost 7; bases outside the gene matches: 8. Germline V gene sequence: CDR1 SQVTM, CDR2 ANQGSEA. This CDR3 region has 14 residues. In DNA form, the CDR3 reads TGCAGCGTTGCCGGCGGGAGGGCCAGGAATGAGCAGTTCTTC. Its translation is CSVAGGRARNEQFF.

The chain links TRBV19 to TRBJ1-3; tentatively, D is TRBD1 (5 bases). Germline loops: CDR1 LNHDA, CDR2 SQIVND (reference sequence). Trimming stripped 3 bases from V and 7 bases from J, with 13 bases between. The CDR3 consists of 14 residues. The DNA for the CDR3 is TGTGCCAGTAGTATGGTGGCAGGGACGAACACCATATATTTT. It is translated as CASSMVAGTNTIYF.

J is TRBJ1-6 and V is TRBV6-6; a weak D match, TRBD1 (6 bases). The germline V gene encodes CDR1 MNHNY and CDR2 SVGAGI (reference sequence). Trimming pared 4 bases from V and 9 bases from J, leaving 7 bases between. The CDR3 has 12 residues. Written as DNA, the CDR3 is TGTGCCAGCAGTTCAGGGGTTTCACCCCTCCACTTT. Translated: CASSSGVSPLHF.

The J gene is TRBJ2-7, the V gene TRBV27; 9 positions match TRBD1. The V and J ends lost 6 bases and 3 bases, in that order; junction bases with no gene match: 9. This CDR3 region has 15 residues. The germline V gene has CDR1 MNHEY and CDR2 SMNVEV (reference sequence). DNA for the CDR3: TGTGCCAGCAGGGAAGGACAGGGGAGTTTCTACGAGCAGTACTTC. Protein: CASREGQGSFYEQYF.

For the CDR3, the DNA is TGTGCCAGCAGCCAAGAAGGGCGGGAACCCCTCCACTTT. Its protein product is CASSQEGREPLHF. The rearrangement uses TRBV4-2 and TRBJ1-6; D unresolved. Trimming shortened V by 0 bases and J by 12 bases, and 9 bases separated the two germline ends. The CDR3 is 13 amino acids. CDR1 and CDR2 from the germline V gene are LGHNA and YNFKEQ.

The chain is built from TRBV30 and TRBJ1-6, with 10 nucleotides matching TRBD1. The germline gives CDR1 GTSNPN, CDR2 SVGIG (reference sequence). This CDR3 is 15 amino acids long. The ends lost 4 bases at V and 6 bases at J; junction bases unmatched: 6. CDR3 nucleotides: TGTGCCTGGACGACCCGGACAGGGGGTAATTCACCCCTCCACTTT. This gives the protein CAWTTRTGGNSPLHF.